This TCR beta chain was found in a study of blood T cell repertoires in COVID-19. V lost 5 bases to trimming and J lost 7 bases, with 18 bases between them. This CDR3 spans 16 amino acids. Germline CDR1 and CDR2: SNHLY and FYNNEI. Repertoires were generated with immunoSEQ multiplex PCR, while TCRdb's copy carries only in-frame clones and drops some. The table includes nearly 350,000 clones, about 88% detected once. Material: PBMCs or T cells enriched from blood (not recorded which). This chain connects TRBV2 to TRBJ1-6; D not resolved. This sequence was found in a woman in her 30s who had recovered from COVID-19. CDR3: CASSPQLVTGNSPLHF. CDR3 coding DNA: TGTGCCAGCAGTCCCCAGCTCGTTACGGGAAATTCACCCCTCCACTTT. The entire variable domain, with the rest obtained from reference TRBV2 and TRBJ1-6, is as follows: EPEVTQTPSHQVTQMGQEVILRCVPISNHLYFYWYRQILGQKVEFLVSFYNNEISEKSEIFDDQFSVERPDGSNFTLKIRSTKLEDSAMYFCASSPQLVTGNSPLHFGNGTRLTVT.